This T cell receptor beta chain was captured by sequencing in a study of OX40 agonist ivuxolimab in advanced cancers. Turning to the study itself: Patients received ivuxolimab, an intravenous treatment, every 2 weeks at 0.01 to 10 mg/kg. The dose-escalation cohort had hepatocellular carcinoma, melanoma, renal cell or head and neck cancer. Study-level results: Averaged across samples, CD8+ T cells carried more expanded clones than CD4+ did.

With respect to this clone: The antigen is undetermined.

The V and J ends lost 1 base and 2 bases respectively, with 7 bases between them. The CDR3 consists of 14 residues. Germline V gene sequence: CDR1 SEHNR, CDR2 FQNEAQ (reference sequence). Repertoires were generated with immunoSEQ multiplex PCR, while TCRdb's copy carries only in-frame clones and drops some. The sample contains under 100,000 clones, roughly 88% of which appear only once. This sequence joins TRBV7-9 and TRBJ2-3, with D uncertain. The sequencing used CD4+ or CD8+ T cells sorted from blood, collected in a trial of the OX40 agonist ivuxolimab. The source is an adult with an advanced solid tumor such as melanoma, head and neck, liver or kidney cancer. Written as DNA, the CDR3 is TGTGCCAGCAGCTTAGGGGCAGCCACAGATACGCAGTATTTT. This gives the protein CASSLGAATDTQYF.